These 29 T cell receptor beta chains share one sample of origin, sequenced in a study of OX40 agonist ivuxolimab in advanced cancers. Sequenced by immunoSEQ multiplex PCR; TCRdb stores in-frame clones only, minus some. The table shows about 12,000 clones, with approximately 80% occurring only once. The sequenced sample was CD4+ or CD8+ T cells sorted from blood, obtained in a trial of the OX40 agonist ivuxolimab. All receptors come from an adult with an advanced solid tumor such as melanoma, head and neck, liver or kidney cancer.

The chain joins TRBV7-9 to TRBJ1-5, with D maybe TRBD1 (6 bases). From germline, CDR1 is SEHNR and CDR2 FQNEAQ (reference sequence). The CDR3 loop spans 12 amino acids. V dropped 8 bases and J dropped 4 bases, with 9 bases sitting between them. The CDR3 sequence: CASQRGNQPQHF. CDR3 DNA sequence: TGTGCCAGCCAAAGGGGGAATCAGCCCCAGCATTTT.

The chain uses TRBV6-9 and TRBJ1-1; no reliable D call. Trimming shortened V by 6 bases and J by 1 base, and 9 bases separated the two germline ends. The germline CDR1 and CDR2 sequences are MNHGY and SVAAGI. This CDR3 spans 13 amino acids. The CDR3 bases are TGTGCCAGCAGAAGGGTGTGGAACACTGAAGCTTTCTTT. Translation: CASRRVWNTEAFF.

The V gene is TRBV4-1, the J gene TRBJ2-2; D gene ambiguous. V lost 1 base to trimming and J lost 1 base, with 4 bases between them. The germline V gene has CDR1 MGHRA and CDR2 YSYEKL. This CDR3 contains 14 residues. The CDR3 spells CASSQAWNTGELFF. The CDR3 DNA reads TGCGCCAGCAGCCAAGCTTGGAACACCGGGGAGCTGTTTTTT.

This chain links TRBV7-8 with TRBJ2-3; no definite D call. V was pared by 2 bases and J by 4 bases, with 10 bases between. This CDR3 has 14 amino acids. Germline CDR1 reads SGHVS; CDR2 reads FQNEAQ. CDR3 loop: CASSLYPGADTQYF. The DNA of the CDR3 is TGTGCCAGCAGCTTATACCCAGGAGCAGATACGCAGTATTTT.

This CDR3 is CATSLREEPEKLFF. CDR3 sequence (DNA): TGTGCCACCAGTCTGAGAGAGGAGCCTGAAAAACTGTTTTTT. J is TRBJ1-4 and V is TRBV15; D not resolved. CDR3 length: 14 amino acids. In germline, CDR1 is LNHNV, CDR2 YYDKDF (reference sequence). Trimming cost V 6 bases and J 7 bases, with 15 bases left between them.

This clone occurred once. This rearrangement joins TRBV19 to TRBJ2-7; D uncertain. Trimming cost V 1 base and J 0 bases, with 7 bases left between them. CDR1 is LNHDA, CDR2 SQIVND, per germline (reference sequence). This CDR3 spans 14 amino acids. The CDR3 here is CASSIAISSYEQYF. The DNA for the CDR3 is TGTGCCAGTAGTATAGCAATTAGCTCCTACGAGCAGTACTTC.

V and J are TRBV27 and TRBJ2-3; D not resolved. CDR3 length equals 15 residues. Germline V lookup: CDR1 MNHEY, CDR2 SMNVEV (reference sequence). Trimming took off 2 bases at V and 6 bases at J, with 15 bases between the two ends. The DNA for the CDR3 is TGTGCCAGCAGTTTACAGGTCGGATGGGCCGATACGCAGTATTTT. It is translated as CASSLQVGWADTQYF.

This rearrangement joins TRBV9 to TRBJ1-1; tentative D call: TRBD1 (6 bases). Germline CDR1 is SGDLS and CDR2 is YYNGEE. This CDR3 is built from 16 residues. V was trimmed by 5 bases and J by 1 base, leaving 18 bases between them. In DNA, the CDR3 is TGTGCCAGCAGTGAGGGCGGAGGGGGATCGAACACTGAAGCTTTCTTT. It is translated as CASSEGGGGSNTEAFF.

The V and J genes are TRBV27 and TRBJ2-7, with a possible D match to TRBD2 (5 bases). This CDR3 comprises 14 residues. Germline V gives CDR1 MNHEY, CDR2 SMNVEV (reference sequence). Trimming cost V 5 bases and J 3 bases, with 14 bases left between them. The CDR3 here is CASSLLGGSYEQYF. In nucleotides, the CDR3 is TGTGCCAGCAGTCTACTAGGCGGAAGCTACGAGCAGTACTTC.

The gene calls are TRBV6-5 and TRBJ1-2, with TRBD1 as a possible D gene (5 bases). The CDR3 contains 13 residues. Trimming left V 4 bases short and J 5 bases short, with 11 bases between. CDR1 is MNHEY, CDR2 SVGAGI, per germline. CDR3 in amino acids: CASSLGVGYGYTF. The CDR3, as DNA: TGTGCCAGCAGTTTGGGGGTCGGGTATGGCTACACCTTC.

The V and J genes are TRBV7-2 and TRBJ1-1; TRBD1 matches at 9 bases. This CDR3 has 16 amino acids. CDR1 SGHTA and CDR2 FQGNSA come from the germline V gene. J was trimmed by 0 bases and V by 4 bases; bases with no gene match: 6. The DNA for the CDR3 is TGTGCCAGCAGCTCTCCCGGGACAGGGCTGAACACTGAAGCTTTCTTT. Its translation is CASSSPGTGLNTEAFF.

V usage is TRBV6-5 and J usage is TRBJ2-1; D is undetermined. The V end lost 5 bases, the J end lost 7 bases, and 18 bases lay between the germline ends. Germline CDR1 MNHEY, CDR2 SVGAGI. This CDR3 is 15 amino acids long. The CDR3 reads CASSPLERSPNEQFF. CDR3 DNA sequence: TGTGCCAGCAGTCCACTCGAAAGGAGTCCTAATGAGCAGTTCTTC.

The CDR3 bases are TGTGCCAGCAGCTTATCCGGGGGCTCTGGGGCCAACGTCCTGACTTTC. Encoded protein: CASSLSGGSGANVLTF. V is TRBV7-2 and J is TRBJ2-6, with a tentative D call TRBD2 (6 bases). The CDR3 contains 16 residues. V lost 2 bases to trimming and J lost 0 bases, with 8 bases between them. The V gene's germline CDR1 is SGHTA and CDR2 FQGNSA.

The chain carries TRBV19 and TRBJ2-7; the match to TRBD1 covers 8 bases. CDR3 length equals 13 residues. Germline-derived CDR1 and CDR2 are LNHDA and SQIVND (reference sequence). With V trimmed by 5 bases and J by 2 bases, 2 bases remained unmatched. The CDR3 DNA is TGTGCCAGTAGTCCGGGACAGGCCTACGAGCAGTACTTC. It encodes CASSPGQAYEQYF.

V is TRBV7-3 and J is TRBJ2-3; D remains ambiguous. The V gene's germline CDR1 is SGHTA and CDR2 FQGTGA. V lost 6 bases to trimming and J lost 2 bases, with 12 bases between them. There are 14 residues in the CDR3. The CDR3 nucleotides read TGTGCCAGCAGGAGTTACAGAGACACAGATACGCAGTATTTT. Protein sequence: CASRSYRDTDTQYF.

J is TRBJ2-1 and V is TRBV4-2; 13 positions match TRBD2. The CDR3 length is 17 residues. The junction had 8 bases not matched to a gene; V was cut back by 2 bases and J by 7 bases. The V gene's germline CDR1 is LGHNA and CDR2 YNFKEQ. The CDR3 DNA sequence: TGTGCCAGCAGCCAACCGATACTAGCGGGGGGGCAAAATGAGCAGTTCTTC. Translated, it gives CASSQPILAGGQNEQFF.

This rearrangement joins TRBV7-8 to TRBJ1-4; D uncertain. Germline values: CDR1 SGHVS, CDR2 FQNEAQ. The CDR3 has 15 residues. Trimming took 1 base from V and 4 from J, leaving 10 bases between them. CDR3 amino acids: CASSLVSSLNEKLFF. The CDR3 DNA sequence: TGTGCCAGCAGCTTAGTATCATCACTTAATGAAAAACTGTTTTTT.

This clone qualifies as medium-sized. The J gene is TRBJ1-1, the V gene TRBV9; tentatively, D is TRBD1 (6 bases). Trimming cost V 0 bases and J 5 bases, with 14 bases left between them. Germline V lookup: CDR1 SGDLS, CDR2 YYNGEE. CDR3 length equals 15 residues. In DNA, the CDR3 is TGTGCCAGCAGCGTAGGGTTAGGTAGGGGGACTGAAGCTTTCTTT. Amino acids: CASSVGLGRGTEAFF.

The chain links TRBV13 to TRBJ1-1; the D is unclear. Germline assignment: CDR1 PRHDT and CDR2 FYEKMQ (reference sequence). Between the trimmed V and J ends, which lost 0 bases and 6 bases, there was a span of 11 bases. The CDR3 is 14 amino acids. The CDR3 region is CASSLGVLTAEAFF. The DNA of the CDR3 is TGTGCCAGCAGCTTAGGCGTACTCACGGCTGAAGCTTTCTTT.

The V call is TRBV7-8, the J call TRBJ2-7; TRBD2 aligns across 7 bases. V was clipped by 1 base and J by 0 bases; unmatched bases: 3. The CDR3 consists of 15 residues. Looked up from germline, CDR1 is SGHVS and CDR2 is FQNEAQ. The CDR3 reads CASSLVGGSSYEQYF. The CDR3, as DNA: TGTGCCAGCAGCTTAGTAGGCGGGAGCTCCTACGAGCAGTACTTC.

The chain carries TRBV2 and TRBJ2-1; D is ambiguous. CDR3 length: 15 residues. Trimming took 7 bases from V and 0 from J, leaving 13 bases between them. Germline-derived CDR1 and CDR2 are SNHLY and FYNNEI. The chain's CDR3 is CASNKATSSYNEQFF. CDR3 sequence (DNA): TGTGCCAGCAATAAGGCCACAAGCTCCTACAATGAGCAGTTCTTC.

This chain uses TRBV7-9 with TRBJ1-4; TRBD1 matches 10 bases. This CDR3 is built from 15 residues. V shed 5 bases, J shed 8 bases, and the junction held 8 bases outside the gene matches. Looked up from germline, CDR1 is SEHNR and CDR2 is FQNEAQ (reference sequence). This chain's CDR3 is CASSARTGGTEKLFF. CDR3 bases: TGTGCCAGCAGCGCCCGGACAGGGGGTACGGAAAAACTGTTTTTT.

The J gene is TRBJ2-6, the V gene TRBV27, with D tentatively TRBD2 (5 bases). Trimming removed 0 bases from V and 2 bases from J, with 8 bases in between. Germline values: CDR1 MNHEY, CDR2 SMNVEV (reference sequence). The CDR3 contains 16 residues. The CDR3 sequence is CASSLSAGPGANVLTF. As DNA, the CDR3 is TGTGCCAGCAGTTTATCGGCGGGTCCTGGGGCCAACGTCCTGACTTTC.

The rearrangement links TRBV11-2 to TRBJ2-6, with D perhaps TRBD2 (5 bases). V lost 5 bases to trimming and J lost 0 bases, with 8 bases between them. CDR3 length: 15 amino acids. The germline V gene encodes CDR1 SGHAT and CDR2 FQNNGV. The CDR3 DNA reads as TGTGCCAGCAGCCATGGGAGCTCTGGGGCCAACGTCCTGACTTTC. Amino acid sequence: CASSHGSSGANVLTF. Looking up the rest from reference TRBV11-2 and TRBJ2-6 gives the full variable domain: EAGVAQSPRYKIIEKRQSVAFWCNPISGHATLYWYQQILGQGPKLLIQFQNNGVVDDSQLPKDRFSAERLKGVDSTLKIQPAKLEDSAVYLCASSHGSSGANVLTFGAGSRLTVL.

The V call is TRBV28, the J call TRBJ2-5; no reliable D call. With 3 bases removed from V and 5 bases from J, the gap between germline ends came to 4 bases. This CDR3 spans 11 amino acids. Looked up from germline, CDR1 is MDHEN and CDR2 is SYDVKM. This CDR3 reads CASSFSETQYF. The CDR3 DNA follows: TGTGCCAGCAGTTTTTCGGAGACCCAGTACTTC.

The rearrangement joins TRBV6-1 to TRBJ2-1; 15 bases are a match to TRBD2. The CDR3 spans 20 residues. Trimming at V came to 0 bases and at J to 0 bases, leaving 6 bases not matched to a gene. Germline CDR1 MNHNS, CDR2 SASEGT. In DNA form, the CDR3 reads TGTGCCAGCAGTGAAGCGACAGGACTAGCGGGGGGGAGCTCCTACAATGAGCAGTTCTTC. It is translated as CASSEATGLAGGSSYNEQFF.

The chain couples TRBV9 to TRBJ2-3, with TRBD2 identical over 11 bases. This CDR3 is 16 amino acids long. J was trimmed by 2 bases and V by 3 bases; bases with no gene match: 5. Germline V gene data show CDR1 as SGDLS and CDR2 as YYNGEE. This CDR3 is CASSATSGSITDTQYF. The CDR3 nucleotides read TGTGCCAGCAGCGCCACTAGCGGGAGTATCACAGATACGCAGTATTTT.

This chain joins TRBV28 and TRBJ2-7, with D perhaps matching TRBD1 (6 bases). The CDR3 runs 15 residues. Germline V CDR1 and CDR2: MDHEN, SYDVKM. Trimming left V 5 bases short and J 1 base short, with 15 bases between. CDR3 sequence: CASSIPLGQSYEQYF. CDR3 nucleotide sequence: TGTGCCAGCAGTATCCCCCTAGGACAGTCCTACGAGCAGTACTTC.

This chain links TRBV6-6 with TRBJ1-1, with D perhaps matching TRBD1 (6 bases). Trimming pared 6 bases from V and 10 bases from J, leaving 12 bases between. Germline values: CDR1 MNHNY, CDR2 SVGAGI (reference sequence). This CDR3 region has 11 residues. DNA of the CDR3: TGTGCCAGCAGCTACAGGGAAGGAGCTTTCTTT. It encodes CASSYREGAFF.